This T cell receptor beta chain was recorded in a study of human T cells and chemical hapten exposure. Notes on the study in general: Controls formed significantly fewer large CDR3 similarity clusters than expanded TCRs did. Alopecia affecting every donor means their immune response may not match healthy people's. The number of TCRs over 1 in 1000 frequency stayed unchanged after DPC.

Time point of the sample: pre-sensitization, week 0. Treatment defined: therapeutic diphenylcyclopropenone sensitization with weekly scalp DPC. RNA extraction used unfractionated whole blood as the source of total RNA. Germline CDR1 and CDR2: DFQATT and SNEGSKA (reference sequence). The CDR3 contains 17 residues. V lost 2 bases to trimming and J lost 0 bases, with 17 bases between them. With regard to this clonotype: Its specificity is unknown.

The library put unique molecular identifiers onto individual cDNA molecules. Via MiXCR, TCRdb re-called the RACE reads, giving one row per CDR3 protein. The table lists roughly 36,000 distinct CDR3 sequences, about 9.4% of them singletons. The specimen comprised whole blood, sampled in connection with sensitization to the hapten diphenylcyclopropenone (DPC). The chain joins TRBV20-1 to TRBJ2-1; D unresolved. The TCR was taken from a man in his forties or fifties with alopecia areata. Some clones in this sample may be carry-over from other donors' samples. In DNA form, the CDR3 reads TGCAGTGCTAGATCTTTTACGGGTTCTGGCTCCTACAATGAGCAGTTCTTC. Amino acids: CSARSFTGSGSYNEQFF.